This TCR beta chain was identified during a study of response to subunit inactivated influenza vaccine. Only a few counts were recorded for this clonotype. Its antigen is currently unknown. TCRdb called the RT-PCR reads again in MiXCR, with one record for every CDR3 protein. The table lists hundreds of thousands of distinct CDR3 sequences, about 18% of them singletons. Study-wide results and limits: The authors suggested that few new T cells are recruited per seasonal influenza vaccination.

V shed 4 bases and J shed 3 bases, with 10 bases lying between them. The germline V gene has CDR1 MNHNS and CDR2 SASEGT. This CDR3 region has 13 residues. V is TRBV6-1 and J is TRBJ2-7; no definite D call. The material was PBMCs from blood, obtained more than 4 days after vaccination. The clonotype comes from a man between 45 and 60 years old who received an inactivated influenza vaccine. CDR3 sequence reads: CASSVSTIYEQYF. The CDR3 nucleotides are TGTGCCAGCAGTGTGAGCACAATCTACGAGCAGTACTTC.